The clone carrying this T cell receptor beta chain was recorded at least ten times. Its antigen is not identified. This sample was included in a study of metastatic and nonmetastatic thyroid tumors. Whole-study context: The authors compared repertoires across blood and tumor or nodule tissue from malignant and benign thyroid patients. Study results and caveats: Malignant thyroid tumors reportedly exceeded benign nodules significantly in TCR beta diversity, with the difference appearing in blood and tumor.

TCRdb re-processed the PCR reads through MiXCR. The sample carries over 65,000 clones, around 12% recorded once. No treatment had been given to any patient before thyroid surgery. V gave up 0 bases and J gave up 2 bases, with 7 bases separating them. The CDR3 is 14 amino acids. Germline CDR1 is SGDLS and CDR2 is YYNGEE. Material: tumor tissue. This sequence was found in a female donor with papillary thyroid cancer or a benign thyroid nodule (not recorded which). Some clones in this sample may be carry-over from other donors' samples. The chain employs TRBV9 and TRBJ2-3; D remains unclear. CDR3 sequence reads: CASSVERLTDTQYF. CDR3 in DNA: TGTGCCAGCAGCGTAGAGCGACTCACAGATACGCAGTATTTT.